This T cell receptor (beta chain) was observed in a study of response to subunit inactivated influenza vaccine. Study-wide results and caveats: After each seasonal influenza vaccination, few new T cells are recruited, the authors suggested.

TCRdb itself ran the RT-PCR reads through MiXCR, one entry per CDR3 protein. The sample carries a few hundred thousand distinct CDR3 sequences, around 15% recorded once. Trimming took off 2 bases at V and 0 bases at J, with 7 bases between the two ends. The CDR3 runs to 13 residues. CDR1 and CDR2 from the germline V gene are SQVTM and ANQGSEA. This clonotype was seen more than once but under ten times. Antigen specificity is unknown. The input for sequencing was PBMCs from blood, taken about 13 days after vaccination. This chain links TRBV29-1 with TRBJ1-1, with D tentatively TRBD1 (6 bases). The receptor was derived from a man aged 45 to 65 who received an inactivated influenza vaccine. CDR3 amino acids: CSVERGLNTEAFF. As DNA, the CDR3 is TGCAGCGTTGAACGGGGGCTGAACACTGAAGCTTTCTTT.